This T cell receptor (beta chain) was observed in a study of T cells after yellow fever vaccination. To note about this clonotype: Antigen: not known.

Production of TCR cDNA was by 5'RACE template switching, which also added a universal primer site and UMIs. TCRdb recomputed calls from the 5' RACE reads with MiXCR, one row per CDR3 protein. Among hundreds of thousands of distinct CDR3 sequences listed, 8.5% to 10% were seen once. Study outcomes and limitations: Peak timing came faster in the weaker secondary response, day 5 versus 15. Within FACS-sorted repertoires, abundant clonotypes contaminating from the bulk population could be present.

V was trimmed by 5 bases and J by 3 bases, leaving 11 bases between them. Per germline, CDR1 MNHNS and CDR2 SASEGT. This CDR3 spans 13 amino acids. The receptor was derived from a man aged 18 to 29 who received the YFV17D yellow fever vaccine. The V and J genes are TRBV6-1 and TRBJ2-7; D perhaps matches TRBD2 (5 bases). This specimen was PBMCs, taken on the day of the first yellow fever vaccination. The CDR3 DNA follows: TGTGCCAGCAGTATTACCCGGGACTACGAGCAGTACTTC. This translates into CASSITRDYEQYF.